This TCR beta chain emerged from a study of T cells in Graves' hyperthyroidism and ophthalmopathy. Template material for amplifying TCR beta CDR3 regions consisted of RNA transcripts. First-round RT-PCR of the TCR CDR3 relied on the HTBI primer set. TCRdb called the multiplex PCR reads again in MiXCR, with one record for every CDR3 protein. The repertoire includes a few hundred thousand distinct CDR3 sequences, roughly 15% of them detected once, and roughly 35% sits in the top ten. With V trimmed by 5 bases and J by 5 bases, 14 bases remained unmatched. The germline V gene has CDR1 DFQATT and CDR2 SNEGSKA (reference sequence). CDR3 length: 15 amino acids. The cohort's ophthalmopathy patients, a group with duration under 3 months, had a Clinical Activity Score of at least 3 and a NOSPECS grade of at least 4. The authors obtained PBMCs from over 7.5 ml of fresh peripheral blood.

The chain uses TRBV20-1 and TRBJ2-7, with TRBD1 identical over 8 bases. The sequenced sample consisted of blood. This receptor was obtained from a woman in her thirties or forties with Graves' ophthalmopathy. CDR3 residues: CSADDRDRPRDEQYF. The CDR3, as DNA: TGCAGTGCTGATGACCGGGACAGGCCGCGCGACGAGCAGTACTTC.